This T cell receptor beta chain is from a study of shared clonotypes between healthy human individuals. Study results and caveats: Around 5% was the fraction of naive CD4 clonotypes found shared across several donors.

The study enrolled healthy HIV-negative adults without recent acute infections or vaccinations as donors. Assay execution took place at the deep level. Replicate PCRs run on sorted subsets employed around 200 ng DNA, 30,000 to 35,000 T cell genomes. Sequencing used immunoSEQ multiplex PCR; TCRdb keeps in-frame clones, though not all of them. The sample records 850,000 to 1,200,000 clones, roughly 75% being singletons. The CDR3 has 15 residues. The V gene's germline CDR1 is SNHLY and CDR2 FYNNEI. V shed 6 bases and J shed 2 bases, with 15 bases lying between them. For this clone: Antigen specificity is unknown.

J is TRBJ2-3 and V is TRBV2; D might be TRBD1 or TRBD2, each matching 6 bases. The material sequenced was memory CD4+ T cells sorted from blood. Subset noted: CD45RA-negative fraction. The origin of this receptor is a man aged 18 to 30 in good health. The CDR3 sequence: CASSPEGGFTDTQYF. The DNA of the CDR3 is TGTGCCAGCAGCCCGGAGGGGGGTTTCACAGATACGCAGTATTTT.